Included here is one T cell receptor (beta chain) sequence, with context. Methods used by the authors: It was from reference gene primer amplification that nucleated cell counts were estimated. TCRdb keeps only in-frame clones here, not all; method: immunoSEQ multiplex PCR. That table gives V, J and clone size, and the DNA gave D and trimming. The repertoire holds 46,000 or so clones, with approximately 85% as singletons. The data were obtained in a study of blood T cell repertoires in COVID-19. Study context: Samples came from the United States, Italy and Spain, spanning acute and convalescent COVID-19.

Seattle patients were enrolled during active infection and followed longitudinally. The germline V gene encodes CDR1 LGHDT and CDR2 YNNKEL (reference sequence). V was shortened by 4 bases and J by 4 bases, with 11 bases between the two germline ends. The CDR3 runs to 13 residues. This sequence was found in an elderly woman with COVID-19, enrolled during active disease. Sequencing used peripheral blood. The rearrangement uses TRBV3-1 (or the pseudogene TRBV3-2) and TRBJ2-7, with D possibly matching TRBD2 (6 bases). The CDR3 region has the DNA TGTGCCAGCAGCCGGGACTTGAGGTACGAGCAGTACTTC. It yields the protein CASSRDLRYEQYF.